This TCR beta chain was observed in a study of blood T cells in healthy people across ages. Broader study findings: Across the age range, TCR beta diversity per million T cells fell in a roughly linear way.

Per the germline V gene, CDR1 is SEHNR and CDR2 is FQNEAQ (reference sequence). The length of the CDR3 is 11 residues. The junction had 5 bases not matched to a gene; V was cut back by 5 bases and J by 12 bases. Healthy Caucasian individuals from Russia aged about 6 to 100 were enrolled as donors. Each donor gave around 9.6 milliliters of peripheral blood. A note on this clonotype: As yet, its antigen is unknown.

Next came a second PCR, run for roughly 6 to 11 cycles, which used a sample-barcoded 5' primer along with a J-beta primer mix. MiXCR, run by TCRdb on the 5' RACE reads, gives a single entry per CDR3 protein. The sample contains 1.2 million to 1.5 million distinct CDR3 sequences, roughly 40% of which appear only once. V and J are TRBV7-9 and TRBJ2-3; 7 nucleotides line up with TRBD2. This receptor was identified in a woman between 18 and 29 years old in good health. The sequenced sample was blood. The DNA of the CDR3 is TGTGCCAGCAGCGGGGGGGAGGCTCAGTATTTT. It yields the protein CASSGGEAQYF.